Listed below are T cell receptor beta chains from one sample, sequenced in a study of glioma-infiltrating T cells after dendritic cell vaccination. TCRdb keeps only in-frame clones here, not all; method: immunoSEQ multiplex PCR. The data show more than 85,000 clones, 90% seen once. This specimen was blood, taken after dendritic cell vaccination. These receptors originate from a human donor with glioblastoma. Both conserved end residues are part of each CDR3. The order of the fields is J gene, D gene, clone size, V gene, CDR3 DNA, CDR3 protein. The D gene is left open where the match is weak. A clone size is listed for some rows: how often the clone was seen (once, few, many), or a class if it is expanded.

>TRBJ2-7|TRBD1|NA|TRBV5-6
TGTGCCAGCAGTCCGGGACAGGGTTCCTACGAGCAGTACTTC
CASSPGQGSYEQYF
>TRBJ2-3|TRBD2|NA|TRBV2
TGTGCCAGCAGTGCCTTCGGCGGGGGAGTCACAGATACGCAGTATTTT
CASSAFGGGVTDTQYF
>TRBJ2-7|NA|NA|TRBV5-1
TGCGCCAGCAGCCTAGGAGGGCGAGAGCAGTACTTC
CASSLGGREQYF
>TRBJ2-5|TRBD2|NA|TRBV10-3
TGTGCCATCAGTGGTAGCGGGGGGGCCGGGGAGACCCAGTACTTC
CAISGSGGAGETQYF
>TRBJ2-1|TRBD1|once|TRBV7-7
TGTGCTAGCAGCTCCGGGACAGGGACATCAGTCAACAATGAGCAGTTCTTC
CASSSGTGTSVNNEQFF
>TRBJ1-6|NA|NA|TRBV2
TGTGCCAGCCGAGTCGGGGGAAGTTCACCCCTCCACTTT
CASRVGGSSPLHF
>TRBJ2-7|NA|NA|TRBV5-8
TGTGCCAGCACCTCTGTTGTATCCTACGAGCAGTACTTC
CASTSVVSYEQYF
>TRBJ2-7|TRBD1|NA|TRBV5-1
TGCGCCAGCAGCGTCGGACAGGGGGTCGGGATGCCCTACGAGCAGTACTTC
CASSVGQGVGMPYEQYF
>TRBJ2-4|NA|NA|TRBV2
TGTGCCAGCAGTGAACTCCCAGGGCTAGCCAAAAACATTCAGTACTTC
CASSELPGLAKNIQYF
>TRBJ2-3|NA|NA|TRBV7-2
TGTGCCAGCAGCGAGGGCGGGTTCACAGATACGCAGTATTTT
CASSEGGFTDTQYF
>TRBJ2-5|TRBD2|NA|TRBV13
TGTGCCAGCAGCCTCGGACTAGCGGGGGGGCCGGGGGAGACCCAGTACTTC
CASSLGLAGGPGETQYF
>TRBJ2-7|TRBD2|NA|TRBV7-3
TGTGCCAGCAGCGAGAATAGCGGGAGCTACGAGCAGTACTTC
CASSENSGSYEQYF
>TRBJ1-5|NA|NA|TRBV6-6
TGTGCCAGCAGTTCCGGGGGAGGGCCCCAGCATTTT
CASSSGGGPQHF
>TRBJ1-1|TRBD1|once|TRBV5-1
TGCGCCAGCAGTTCCGGGACAGGGGGCCTCACTGAAGCTTTCTTT
CASSSGTGGLTEAFF
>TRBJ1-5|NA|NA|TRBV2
TGTGCCAGCATGTCTTCCAATCAGCCCCAGCATTTT
CASMSSNQPQHF
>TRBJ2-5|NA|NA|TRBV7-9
TGTGCCAGCTCAATAGACGGGGAGACCCAGTACTTC
CASSIDGETQYF
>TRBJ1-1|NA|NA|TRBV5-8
TGTGCCAGCAGCCCACAGGGCATGGGGAGAGCTTTCTTT
CASSPQGMGRAFF
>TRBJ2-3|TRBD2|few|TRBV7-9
TGTGCCAGCAGCCCGACTAGCGGTTTGGGCACAGATACGCAGTATTTT
CASSPTSGLGTDTQYF
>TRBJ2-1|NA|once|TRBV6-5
TGTGCCAGCAGTTACTCAAGCGGATCCTACAATGAGCAGTTCTTC
CASSYSSGSYNEQFF
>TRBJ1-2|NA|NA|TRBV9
TGTGCCAGCAGCGCGGGACTTTCGAGGGGCTATGGCTACACCTTC
CASSAGLSRGYGYTF
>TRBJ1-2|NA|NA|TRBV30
TGTGCCTGGAATATGAGACTGGCCTATGGCTACACCTTC
CAWNMRLAYGYTF
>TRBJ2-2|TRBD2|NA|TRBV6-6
TGTGCCAGCAGTTGGACTAGCGGGAGAGACACCGGGGAGCTGTTTTTT
CASSWTSGRDTGELFF
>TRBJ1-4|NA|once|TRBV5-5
TGTGCCAGCAGCCTGGGAGGATCTGATAGTGAAAAACTGTTTTTT
CASSLGGSDSEKLFF
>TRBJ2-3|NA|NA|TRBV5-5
TGTGCCAGCAGGTGGGGCGCAGATACGCAGTATTTT
CASRWGADTQYF
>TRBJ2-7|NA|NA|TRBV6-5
TGTGCCAGCAGTTACGGGACAAATCCTAACTACGAGCAGTACTTC
CASSYGTNPNYEQYF
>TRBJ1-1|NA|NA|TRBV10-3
TGTGCCATCAGTGAGTCGGACAGGAACACTGAAGCTTTCTTT
CAISESDRNTEAFF
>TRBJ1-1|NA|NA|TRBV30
TGTGCCTGGAGTCGGACAGTCACTGAAGCTTTCTTT
CAWSRTVTEAFF
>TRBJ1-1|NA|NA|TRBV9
TGTGCCAGCAGCGTAGCCTCAGGTGGGCGGAACACTGAAGCTTTCTTT
CASSVASGGRNTEAFF
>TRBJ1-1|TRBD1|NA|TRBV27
TGTGCCAGCAGTTCCCCCGGGACAGGGATTGAAGCTTTCTTT
CASSSPGTGIEAFF